This record concerns one TCR beta chain sequence. Its antigen is still unknown. The CDR3 runs to 12 residues. Germline V gene data show CDR1 as LNHNV and CDR2 as YYDKDF (reference sequence). V dropped 4 bases and J dropped 1 base, with 4 bases sitting between them. These data originate in a study of neoadjuvant anti-PD-1 for oral cavity cancer. Overall study: Patients without progression got a fourth dose around day 43. Study-level results: Treg/Th17 ratio rose with pretreatment blood and fell with post-treatment tumor TCRbeta clonality.

Most PBMC samples had about 520 ng input DNA in six replicates. Profiled with immunoSEQ multiplex PCR; TCRdb holds only in-frame clones, not every one. The table has 15,000 or so clones, more than 60% seen once. The patients had HPV-negative, locally advanced oral cavity squamous cell carcinoma. The TCR comes from a person aged 40 to 85 with oral cavity squamous cell carcinoma. Sequencing was performed on PBMCs, taken before nivolumab (anti-PD-1) treatment. V gene TRBV15 combines with J gene TRBJ1-2; D remains ambiguous. CDR3 sequence reads: CATSTHNYGYTF. CDR3 DNA: TGTGCCACCAGCACACATAACTATGGCTACACCTTC.